Listed here are 25 T cell receptor beta chains from one sample, sequenced in a study of patients and donors after allogeneic stem cell transplantation. Using its own MiXCR run on the RT-PCR reads, TCRdb lists one record per CDR3 protein. This table has some 87,000 distinct CDR3 sequences, approximately 49% appearing once. Sequenced material: blood, either unsorted or a sorted T cell fraction (not recorded which). The origin of the receptors is a human donor who was either an allogeneic HSCT recipient or a stem cell or donor lymphocyte infusion donor (not recorded which). It is not recorded whose cells these are; they may come from a transplant donor.

This clonotype was seen only a few times. The rearrangement uses TRBV18 and TRBJ1-2; 9 bases are shared with TRBD1. Looked up from germline, CDR1 is KGHSH and CDR2 is LQKENI. V trimming: 5 bases; J trimming: 2 bases; junction bases outside the gene matches: 6. The CDR3 consists of 15 residues. CDR3 nucleotide sequence: TGTGCCAGCTCATCGGGACAGGGAAAGAACTATGGCTACACCTTC. Translating it yields CASSSGQGKNYGYTF.

The CDR3 DNA reads as TGCGCCATTTCGAGCGGGACAGGGTCTAAAAACACTGAAGCTTTCTTT. Translated: CAISSGTGSKNTEAFF. V gene TRBV5-1 combines with J gene TRBJ1-1, with TRBD1 matching over 9 bases. The CDR3 has 16 residues. CDR1 and CDR2 from the germline V gene are SGHRS and YFSETQ. Trimming cost V 9 bases and J 2 bases; bases outside gene matches: 14.

This clonotype was seen more than once but under ten times. This chain links TRBV7-3 with TRBJ1-1, with a weak D call TRBD1 (5 bases). The CDR3 extends over 13 amino acids. V was clipped by 5 bases and J by 1 base, with 8 bases between them. Germline lookup yields CDR1 SGHTA and CDR2 FQGTGA. The CDR3 sequence is CASSGDGNTEAFF. The CDR3 nucleotides are TGTGCCAGCAGCGGGGACGGGAACACTGAAGCTTTCTTT.

This clonotype has more than one count but fewer than ten. This chain links TRBV7-9 with TRBJ1-1; D is ambiguous. This CDR3 is built from 10 residues. The V end lost 3 bases, the J end lost 6 bases, and 2 bases lay between the germline ends. The germline V gene encodes CDR1 SEHNR and CDR2 FQNEAQ (reference sequence). CDR3 sequence (DNA): TGTGCCAGCAGCTTGGCTGAAGCTTTCTTT. Amino acids: CASSLAEAFF.

This clonotype was seen only a few times. The chain joins TRBV6-5 to TRBJ1-6; D remains unclear. The germline gives CDR1 MNHEY, CDR2 SVGAGI. With 6 bases removed from V and 7 bases from J, the gap between germline ends came to 13 bases. The CDR3 extends over 14 amino acids. Written as DNA, the CDR3 is TGTGCCAGCAGCCTTATAACTGGAAATTCACCCCTCCACTTT. Its translation: CASSLITGNSPLHF.

In its sample, this clonotype was seen a few times. The chain combines TRBV20-1 with TRBJ1-5; 9 nucleotides match TRBD1. V was pared by 2 bases and J by 4 bases, with 6 bases of the junction left unmatched. CDR3 length: 15 amino acids. The V gene's germline CDR1 is DFQATT and CDR2 SNEGSKA (reference sequence). The DNA for the CDR3 is TGCAGTGCTAGACTAACCGGGACAGGGAATCAGCCCCAGCATTTT. Protein: CSARLTGTGNQPQHF.

This sequence joins TRBV7-2 and TRBJ1-1; D is unclear. The CDR3 runs to 13 residues. Germline V lookup: CDR1 SGHTA, CDR2 FQGNSA. V gave up 3 bases and J gave up 6 bases, with 11 bases separating them. The CDR3 nucleotides are TGTGCCAGCAGCTTCTCTGACACTTCTGAAGCTTTCTTT. This sequence encodes CASSFSDTSEAFF.

This clonotype was observed once. The chain has TRBV12-3 or TRBV12-4 and TRBJ2-2; 10 bases agree with TRBD2. The CDR3 has 16 residues. With V trimmed by 4 bases and J by 1 base, 3 bases remained unmatched. CDR3 sequence: CASSSLAGENTGELFF. The CDR3 region has the DNA TGTGCCAGCAGTTCTCTAGCGGGGGAGAACACCGGGGAGCTGTTTTTT.

The chain uses TRBV28 and TRBJ2-7; 9 bases are a match to TRBD1. With 9 bases clipped from V and 5 bases from J, the junction kept 11 bases outside the gene matches. The germline CDR1 and CDR2 sequences are MDHEN and SYDVKM. CDR3 length: 14 amino acids. CDR3 amino acids: CASDPGQGVHEQYF. The CDR3 nucleotides read TGTGCCAGTGACCCGGGACAGGGAGTGCACGAGCAGTACTTC. The variable domain in full, completed from reference TRBV28 and TRBJ2-7, reads DVKVTQSSRYLVKRTGEKVFLECVQDMDHENMFWYRQDPGLGLRLIYFSYDVKMKEKGDIPEGYSVSREKKERFSLILESASTNQTSMYLCASDPGQGVHEQYFGPGTRLTVT.

This clonotype was counted a few times. The genes are TRBV29-1 and TRBJ1-3; D is possibly TRBD1 (5 bases). The CDR3 covers 15 residues. V was pared by 5 bases and J by 2 bases, with 16 bases between. Per the germline V gene, CDR1 is SQVTM and CDR2 is ANQGSEA. The CDR3 nucleotides are TGCAGCGTTTCGCACGAGATGGGGGCTGGAAACACCATATATTTT. Amino acids: CSVSHEMGAGNTIYF.

The V call is TRBV29-1, the J call TRBJ2-5; no firm D call. The germline CDR1 and CDR2 sequences are SQVTM and ANQGSEA. CDR3 size: 11 residues. V shed 1 base and J shed 4 bases, with 4 bases lying between them. The CDR3 region is CSVEVRETQYF. The CDR3 DNA reads TGCAGCGTTGAAGTGCGAGAGACCCAGTACTTC.

The V gene is TRBV7-8, the J gene TRBJ1-1, with D unclear. This CDR3 is 15 amino acids long. Germline assignment: CDR1 SGHVS and CDR2 FQNEAQ. Trimming cost V 2 bases and J 1 base, with 11 bases left between them. As DNA, the CDR3 is TGTGCCAGCAGCTTAATCCAGGAACCGAACACTGAAGCTTTCTTT. Translation gives CASSLIQEPNTEAFF. Complete variable domain (other parts from reference TRBV7-8 and TRBJ1-1): GAGVSQSPRYKVAKRGQDVALRCDPISGHVSLFWYQQALGQGPEFLTYFQNEAQLDKSGLPSDRFFAERPEGSVSTLKIQRTQQEDSAVYLCASSLIQEPNTEAFFGQGTRLTVV.

V usage is TRBV4-3 and J usage is TRBJ2-1; D is possibly TRBD1 (5 bases). The V end was cut by 0 bases, the J end by 0 bases, with 15 bases between. Per the germline V gene, CDR1 is LGHNA and CDR2 is YSLEER. The CDR3 is 18 residues long. Here the CDR3 reads CASSQDYWGVSSYNEQFF. CDR3 nucleotide sequence: TGCGCCAGCAGCCAAGATTATTGGGGCGTGAGCTCCTACAATGAGCAGTTCTTC.

The genes are TRBV6-2 or TRBV6-3 and TRBJ1-6; TRBD1 is a possible D gene (5 bases). The CDR3 is made up of 16 amino acids. Germline assignment: CDR1 MNHEY and CDR2 SVGEGT. The V end was cut by 8 bases, the J end by 0 bases, with 14 bases between. In DNA form, the CDR3 reads TGTGCCAGCGGACGACAGATCAGCTCCTATAATTCACCCCTCCACTTT. Its translation: CASGRQISSYNSPLHF.

The sample holds one count of this clonotype. This chain connects TRBV7-2 to TRBJ1-3, with D possibly matching TRBD1 (5 bases). Trimming cost V 0 bases and J 4 bases, with 16 bases left between them. The CDR3 consists of 17 residues. Germline V CDR1 and CDR2: SGHTA, FQGNSA. As DNA, the CDR3 is TGTGCCAGCAGCTTAGCGCGCGGCAGGGCGCGGGGAAACACCATATATTTT. This encodes CASSLARGRARGNTIYF.

Only a few counts were recorded for this clonotype. The rearrangement links TRBV9 to TRBJ1-1; a possible D gene is TRBD1 (5 bases). The CDR3 contains 14 residues. Germline lookup yields CDR1 SGDLS and CDR2 YYNGEE. V dropped 3 bases and J dropped 9 bases, with 18 bases sitting between them. The CDR3 region has the DNA TGTGCCAGCAGCGCGGAGACAGACCCACGGCAAGCTTTCTTT. Translated, it gives CASSAETDPRQAFF.

In this sample, this clonotype turned up a few times. The chain combines TRBV5-5 with TRBJ1-2; tentatively, D is TRBD1 (6 bases). V gave up 5 bases and J gave up 8 bases, with 16 bases separating them. The germline V gene has CDR1 SGHKS and CDR2 YYEKEE (reference sequence). The CDR3 length is 13 residues. The CDR3 DNA follows: TGTGCCAGCAGACACACAGGGAGTCGCGGCTACACCTTC. Translated, it gives CASRHTGSRGYTF.

This sequence joins TRBV27 and TRBJ2-7, with 9 bases lining up with TRBD1. Germline CDR1 MNHEY, CDR2 SMNVEV (reference sequence). This CDR3 has 14 residues. J lost 3 bases, V lost 2 bases, and 2 bases had no gene match. CDR3 amino acids: CASSLRDRDYEQYF. CDR3 DNA: TGTGCCAGCAGTTTACGGGACAGGGACTACGAGCAGTACTTC.

This clonotype has more than one count but fewer than ten. The V call is TRBV12-3 or TRBV12-4, the J call TRBJ2-3; D is possibly TRBD1 (6 bases). This CDR3 has 12 residues. Deletions cut 7 bases from V and 6 bases from J, with 11 bases between. In DNA, the CDR3 is TGTGCCAGCAAGGGCAGGGGTGATACGCAGTATTTT. It translates to CASKGRGDTQYF.

This clonotype was observed a handful of times. The rearrangement links TRBV28 to TRBJ1-1; possibly TRBD1 for D (6 bases). This CDR3 is 16 amino acids long. Germline V CDR1 and CDR2: MDHEN, SYDVKM. V lost 4 bases and J 3 bases, leaving 18 bases between the germline ends. CDR3 protein: CASSSDHREEDTEAFF. In DNA form, the CDR3 reads TGTGCCAGCAGTTCGGATCACAGGGAAGAGGACACTGAAGCTTTCTTT.

This sequence joins TRBV15 and TRBJ2-3, with D possibly being TRBD2 (5 bases). Trimming removed 0 bases at V and 4 bases at J, with 11 bases between. The CDR3 contains 15 residues. Germline CDR1 and CDR2: LNHNV and YYDKDF (reference sequence). The CDR3 loop reads CATSRDLGSADTQYF. The CDR3 DNA sequence: TGTGCCACCAGCAGAGATCTAGGGAGCGCAGATACGCAGTATTTT. Using reference TRBV15 and TRBJ2-3 for the parts outside the CDR3, the full variable domain is DAMVIQNPRYQVTQFGKPVTLSCSQTLNHNVMYWYQQKSSQAPKLLFHYYDKDFNNEADTPDNFQSRRPNTSFCFLDIRSPGLGDTAMYLCATSRDLGSADTQYFGPGTRLTVL.

This clonotype was counted once. The genes are TRBV29-1 and TRBJ1-2; no clear D. CDR3 length: 12 amino acids. CDR1 and CDR2 (germline): SQVTM, ANQGSEA. V lost 2 bases, J lost 4 bases, and 8 bases lay in between. The CDR3 is CSVERRSYGYTF. The CDR3 nucleotides are TGCAGCGTTGAACGCAGAAGCTATGGCTACACCTTC. Full variable domain (rest looked up from reference TRBV29-1 and TRBJ1-2): SAVISQKPSRDICQRGTSLTIQCQVDSQVTMMFWYRQQPGQSLTLIATANQGSEATYESGFVIDKFPISRPNLTFSTLTVSNMSPEDSSIYLCSVERRSYGYTFGSGTRLTVV.

This chain links TRBV19 with TRBJ1-5; no firm D call. This CDR3 has 13 residues. The V and J ends lost 8 bases and 0 bases respectively, with 8 bases between them. From germline, CDR1 is LNHDA and CDR2 SQIVND (reference sequence). CDR3 protein: CASQRTSNQPQHF. For the CDR3, the DNA is TGTGCCAGTCAAAGGACTAGCAATCAGCCCCAGCATTTT.

The chain is built from TRBV29-1 and TRBJ1-2, with a possible D match to TRBD1 (6 bases). Germline V gene sequence: CDR1 SQVTM, CDR2 ANQGSEA. This CDR3 is 13 amino acids long. V lost 4 bases and J 0 bases, leaving 9 bases between the germline ends. The CDR3: CSVARTANYGYTF. CDR3 DNA sequence: TGCAGCGTTGCCCGGACAGCTAACTATGGCTACACCTTC.

The rearrangement joins TRBV25-1 to TRBJ1-6; a possible D gene is TRBD1 (5 bases). This CDR3 comprises 14 residues. Germline CDR1 and CDR2: MGHDK and SYGVNS. Trimming left V 1 base short and J 13 bases short, with 14 bases between. The CDR3 DNA follows: TGTGCCAGCAGTGAATTACTCGGACAATTCCCCCTCCACTTT. As protein: CASSELLGQFPLHF.